A selection of T cell receptor beta chains follows, all from one sample in a study of T cell responses to AZD1222 COVID-19 vaccine. Produced via immunoSEQ multiplex PCR; TCRdb's table is partial and in-frame only. The sample has roughly 130,000 clones, 80% to 95% seen once. The sample was peripheral blood, taken 28 days after the second AZD1222 dose. The source is an adult who received the AZD1222 COVID-19 vaccine. CDR3s include the opening cysteine and the closing phenylalanine or tryptophan. Fields, in order: D gene, V gene, CDR3 protein. A D gene is named only where the DNA matches it firmly.

TRBD1	TRBV25-1	CASSALGQGDQPQHF
.	TRBV5-6	CASKLTGNTEAFF
.	TRBV6-6	CASSSGKLKREKLFF
.	TRBV5-1	CASSLGDTQYF
.	TRBV19	CASSIEKGYQPQHF
.	TRBV4-3	CASSQDAGTSYNEQFF
.	TRBV14	CASKQGLNTEAFF
TRBD2	TRBV7-9	CASRGLAANEQFF
.	TRBV27	CATRGGPYNSPLHF
TRBD1	TRBV28	CASSQRDRGRYTEAFF
TRBD1	TRBV25-1	CASTMTGGNEKLFF
TRBD1	TRBV27	CASSSPTLGTANSPLHF
.	TRBV10-3	CAISGGPNTEAFF
.	TRBV12-3/TRBV12-4	CASSLGAYEQFF
.	TRBV7-9	CASSLGKGGEKLFF
.	TRBV7-9	CASSLGQNTEAFF
.	TRBV5-1	CASQDGPNTEAFF
.	TRBV18	CASSPGEQAPRTDTQYF
.	TRBV29-1	CSALTGGNGELFF
.	TRBV3-1/TRBV3-2	CASGGYSNQPQHF
TRBD2	TRBV5-1	CASSELAEETQYF
TRBD1	TRBV2	CASRMGQNNSPLHF
.	TRBV10-3	CAISEYRDMRNTEQFF
.	TRBV6-6	CASSYLQDFDNEQFF
TRBD1	TRBV5-1	CASSRQGAGHTGELFF
.	TRBV2	CASRTVNGYTF
.	TRBV5-5	CASSLDRDEQFF
TRBD1	TRBV10-3	CATRTGQGTYEQYF
.	TRBV11-3	CASSPYTGEGNEQFF
.	TRBV5-1	CASSLGRDPGGPQHF
TRBD1	TRBV24-1	CATSDRTGNTEAFF
TRBD2	TRBV6-5	CASTGRESGANVLTF
.	TRBV18	CASSPPYGSNTQYF
.	TRBV15	CATSRDYRVGSTDTQYF
TRBD2	TRBV5-6	CASSLAGGGTDTQYF
.	TRBV13	CASSFRDYNEQFF
.	TRBV5-6	CASSLRTIREDHEQYF
.	TRBV20-1	CSAEGYNEQFF
TRBD2	TRBV5-1	CASSRTGLAGGNEQFF
TRBD1	TRBV19	CASSTDRGNYGYTF
.	TRBV7-8	CASSPFTGRTGNTIYF
TRBD1	TRBV15	CATSRGGDSQETQYF
.	TRBV25-1	CASSSPGAFEREKLFF
TRBD1	TRBV6-6	CASQGRGQTSGNTIYF
.	TRBV14	CASSQGVGFEQFF
.	TRBV7-6	CASRGNTEAFF
TRBD2	TRBV11-3	CASSPRSGGEQYF
.	TRBV12-5	CASGFGQENEKLFF
TRBD2	TRBV18	CASSPGGYEQYF
.	TRBV4-3	CASRGGGQNYGYTF
.	TRBV9	CASSEEGGQWETQYF
.	TRBV6-5	CASRWPGAETQYF
TRBD1	TRBV5-1	CASSLEGAPSSPLHF
.	TRBV7-9	CASSTSGPQHF